These 19 T cell receptor beta chains came from one sample sequenced in a study of blood T cell repertoires in COVID-19. The data were produced by immunoSEQ multiplex PCR, yet TCRdb's version contains in-frame clones alone and is incomplete. The sample shows around 270,000 clones, 84% of them seen only once. Material: peripheral blood. These TCRs come from a woman aged 40 to 50 who had recovered from COVID-19.

The chain links TRBV2 to TRBJ1-1; the D gene is possibly TRBD1 (6 bases). The V gene's germline CDR1 is SNHLY and CDR2 FYNNEI. Trimming pared 5 bases from V and 6 bases from J, leaving 10 bases between. The CDR3 is 12 residues long. The CDR3 DNA follows: TGTGCCAGCAGTCAGGGGATTGCTGAAGCTTTCTTT. This codes for CASSQGIAEAFF. Complete variable domain (other parts from reference TRBV2 and TRBJ1-1): EPEVTQTPSHQVTQMGQEVILRCVPISNHLYFYWYRQILGQKVEFLVSFYNNEISEKSEIFDDQFSVERPDGSNFTLKIRSTKLEDSAMYFCASSQGIAEAFFGQGTRLTVV.

The rearrangement links TRBV27 to TRBJ1-4; no definite D call. With 3 bases removed from V and 3 bases from J, the gap between germline ends came to 8 bases. From germline, CDR1 is MNHEY and CDR2 SMNVEV (reference sequence). The CDR3 loop spans 14 amino acids. Here the CDR3 reads CASSLMRANEKLFF. In nucleotides, the CDR3 is TGTGCCAGCAGTTTGATGAGGGCTAATGAAAAACTGTTTTTT.

The V gene is TRBV2, the J gene TRBJ2-5; TRBD2 might be the D (6 bases). Per the germline V gene, CDR1 is SNHLY and CDR2 is FYNNEI. The CDR3 totals 15 residues. The germline V and J ends were trimmed by 1 base and 2 bases, with 11 bases remaining between them. The CDR3 DNA reads TGTGCCAGCAGTGAAGAGCGGGCAGTACAAGAGACCCAGTACTTC. It encodes CASSEERAVQETQYF.

The chain recombines TRBV5-1 with TRBJ2-5, with 13 bases that match TRBD2. The V gene end was trimmed by 3 bases and the J gene end by 5 bases; junction bases not matched to a gene: 4. CDR1 and CDR2 (germline): SGHRS, YFSETQ. The CDR3 has 15 residues. The CDR3 DNA is TGCGCCAGCAGCTCCCCGGGACTAGCGGGGGAGACCCAGTACTTC. Amino acids: CASSSPGLAGETQYF.

The chain employs TRBV7-9 and TRBJ1-1, with unresolved D. There are 14 residues in the CDR3. CDR1 is SEHNR, CDR2 FQNEAQ, per germline (reference sequence). The V gene lost 3 bases and the J gene lost 3 bases, with 11 bases spanning the gap. This chain's CDR3 is CASSFSSLYTEAFF. The CDR3 nucleotides are TGTGCCAGCAGCTTTTCCAGTCTTTACACTGAAGCTTTCTTT.

This rearrangement joins TRBV7-2 to TRBJ2-7; a weak D match, TRBD1 (6 bases). Germline values: CDR1 SGHTA, CDR2 FQGNSA. V was pared by 5 bases and J by 3 bases, with 11 bases between. The CDR3 loop spans 13 amino acids. DNA of the CDR3: TGTGCCAGCAGCGAGTCGACAGGCTACGAGCAGTACTTC. This translates into CASSESTGYEQYF.

This clone occurred once. The V gene is TRBV7-2, the J gene TRBJ2-7, with a tentative D call TRBD1 (6 bases). V dropped 5 bases and J dropped 2 bases, with 10 bases sitting between them. The CDR3 contains 13 residues. CDR1 is SGHTA, CDR2 FQGNSA, per germline. The CDR3 region is CASSRRDTYEQYF. CDR3 nucleotides: TGTGCCAGCAGCCGCAGGGACACCTACGAGCAGTACTTC.

This clone was observed once. The chain couples TRBV7-6 to TRBJ2-1, with D possibly matching TRBD2 (5 bases). The CDR3 runs 15 residues. With 4 bases removed from V and 4 bases from J, the gap between germline ends came to 14 bases. CDR1 is SGHVS, CDR2 FNYEAQ, per germline. The CDR3 DNA is TGTGCCAGCAGCTCTCCCGCCGGGGTATACAATGAGCAGTTCTTC. Translation gives CASSSPAGVYNEQFF.

This clone was counted a few times. The genes are TRBV19 and TRBJ1-1, with a weak D call TRBD1 (6 bases). This CDR3 spans 11 amino acids. The V gene's germline CDR1 is LNHDA and CDR2 SQIVND (reference sequence). With 10 bases removed from V and 4 bases from J, the gap between germline ends came to 10 bases. The CDR3, as DNA: TGTGCCACCAGGGGATTCACTGAAGCTTTCTTT. Translating gives CATRGFTEAFF.

This rearrangement joins TRBV28 to TRBJ1-2; TRBD1 matches 7 bases. Germline values: CDR1 MDHEN, CDR2 SYDVKM. The CDR3 runs to 14 residues. The V and J ends lost 4 bases and 5 bases, in that order; junction bases with no gene match: 7. The CDR3 sequence is CASSSQGLEYGYTF. In nucleotides, the CDR3 is TGTGCCAGCAGTTCACAGGGGCTGGAATATGGCTACACCTTC.

This clone was seen only once. V gene TRBV21-1 combines with J gene TRBJ1-1; no DNA check was done on the table's D call, TRBD1. TRBV21-1 constitutes a pseudogene. The CDR3 runs to 14 residues. CDR3 nucleotide sequence: TGTGCCAGCAGCAAAGGGACAGATTGTACTGAAGCTTTCTTT. As protein: CASSKGTDCTEAFF.

The chain is built from TRBV19 and TRBJ2-3; 12 bases agree with TRBD2. Germline CDR1 LNHDA, CDR2 SQIVND (reference sequence). V was clipped by 5 bases and J by 3 bases; unmatched bases: 9. This CDR3 is built from 17 residues. CDR3 sequence reads: CASSSWTSGIATDTQYF. The CDR3 nucleotides read TGTGCCAGTAGTTCATGGACTAGCGGGATCGCGACAGATACGCAGTATTTT.

The V and J genes are TRBV5-6 and TRBJ1-2, with no clear D. Germline V CDR1 and CDR2: SGHDT, YYEEEE. This CDR3 has 18 residues. Trimming took 0 bases from V and 7 from J, leaving 25 bases between them. The CDR3 protein is CASSLVPDGLRLGFGYTF. In DNA, the CDR3 is TGTGCCAGCAGCTTGGTCCCGGACGGACTGCGCCTAGGGTTTGGCTACACCTTC.

The chain couples TRBV19 to TRBJ2-7, with D maybe TRBD1 (6 bases). With 5 bases removed from V and 4 bases from J, the gap between germline ends came to 9 bases. The CDR3 has 12 amino acids. Looked up from germline, CDR1 is LNHDA and CDR2 is SQIVND (reference sequence). The CDR3 here is CASSPTGYEQYF. The DNA for the CDR3 is TGTGCCAGTAGTCCCACAGGGTACGAGCAGTACTTC.

This chain connects TRBV3-1 (or the pseudogene TRBV3-2) to TRBJ2-7, with a tentative D call TRBD1 (6 bases). The V end lost 0 bases, the J end lost 2 bases, and 8 bases lay between the germline ends. This CDR3 is built from 14 residues. CDR1 LGHDT and CDR2 YNNKEL come from the germline V gene (reference sequence). CDR3 bases: TGTGCCAGCAGCCAAGAGGACAGAGCCTACGAGCAGTACTTC. The encoded protein is CASSQEDRAYEQYF.

This rearrangement joins TRBV7-9 to TRBJ1-2; the match to TRBD1 covers 7 bases. V lost 5 bases and J lost 4; bases outside the gene matches: 4. This CDR3 is built from 13 residues. The germline V gene encodes CDR1 SEHNR and CDR2 FQNEAQ (reference sequence). CDR3 residues: CASSNTGVYGYTF. The CDR3 DNA reads as TGTGCCAGCAGCAATACAGGGGTCTATGGCTACACCTTC.

In its sample, this clone was seen once. This chain joins TRBV28 and TRBJ1-2, with a possible D match to TRBD1 (6 bases). This CDR3 comprises 15 residues. V dropped 1 base and J dropped 7 bases, with 16 bases sitting between them. Per germline, CDR1 MDHEN and CDR2 SYDVKM. As DNA, the CDR3 is TGTGCCAGCAGTTTATACTGGACAGAGAGGAGTGGCTACACCTTC. This codes for CASSLYWTERSGYTF.

This clone was seen just once. The chain couples TRBV3-1 (or the pseudogene TRBV3-2) to TRBJ2-7; TRBD1 agrees at 8 bases. V was pared by 7 bases and J by 6 bases, with 14 bases of the junction left unmatched. The CDR3 extends over 15 amino acids. Germline V gene lookup returns CDR1 LGHDT and CDR2 YNNKEL (reference sequence). CDR3 in amino acids: CASTNRGSTLSEQYF. CDR3 coding DNA: TGTGCCAGCACCAACAGGGGGAGCACTTTGTCCGAGCAGTACTTC.

The rearrangement joins TRBV4-2 to TRBJ2-2; D is ambiguous. Trimming took 2 bases from V and 3 from J, leaving 4 bases between them. The germline V gene encodes CDR1 LGHNA and CDR2 YNFKEQ. The length of the CDR3 is 13 residues. Written as DNA, the CDR3 is TGTGCCAGCAGCCAACCAGACACCGGGGAGCTGTTTTTT. Amino acids: CASSQPDTGELFF.